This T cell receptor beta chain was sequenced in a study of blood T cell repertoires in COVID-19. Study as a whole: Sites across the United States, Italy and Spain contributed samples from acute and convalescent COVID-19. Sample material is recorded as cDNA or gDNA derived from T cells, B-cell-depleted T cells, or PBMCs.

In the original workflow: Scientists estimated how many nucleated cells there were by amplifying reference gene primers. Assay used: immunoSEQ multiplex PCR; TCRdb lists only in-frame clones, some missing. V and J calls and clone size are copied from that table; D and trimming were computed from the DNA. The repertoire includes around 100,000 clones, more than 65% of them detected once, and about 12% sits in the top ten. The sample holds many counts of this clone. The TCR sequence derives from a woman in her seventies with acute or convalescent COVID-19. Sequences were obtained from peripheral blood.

The CDR3 region is CASSLPGGAAFF. DNA of the CDR3: TGTGCCAGCAGCCTCCCGGGGGGGGCAGCTTTCTTT. The chain employs TRBV7-3 and TRBJ1-1, with D perhaps TRBD1 (6 bases). Germline CDR1 SGHTA, CDR2 FQGTGA. V gave up 5 bases and J gave up 10 bases, with 14 bases separating them. This CDR3 has 12 amino acids.